This TCR beta chain was profiled in a study of lymphopenia after photon versus proton radiotherapy. CDR3 length equals 13 residues. The ends were cut back, 5 bases at V and 7 bases at J, with 14 bases in the middle. Germline values: CDR1 LNHDA, CDR2 SQIVND (reference sequence). Data came from immunoSEQ multiplex PCR; TCRdb stores just in-frame clones and leaves some out. Of roughly 30,000 clones in the sample, around 85% were seen once. The chain has TRBV19 and TRBJ1-1, with D tentatively TRBD1 (5 bases). The sequencing used peripheral blood, collected from a patient treated with photon-based radiotherapy. This receptor was obtained from a man aged 45 to 65 with gastric cancer. CDR3 coding DNA: TGTGCCAGTAGTTTCCGGGACGGCTTTGAAGCTTTCTTT. Translated: CASSFRDGFEAFF.